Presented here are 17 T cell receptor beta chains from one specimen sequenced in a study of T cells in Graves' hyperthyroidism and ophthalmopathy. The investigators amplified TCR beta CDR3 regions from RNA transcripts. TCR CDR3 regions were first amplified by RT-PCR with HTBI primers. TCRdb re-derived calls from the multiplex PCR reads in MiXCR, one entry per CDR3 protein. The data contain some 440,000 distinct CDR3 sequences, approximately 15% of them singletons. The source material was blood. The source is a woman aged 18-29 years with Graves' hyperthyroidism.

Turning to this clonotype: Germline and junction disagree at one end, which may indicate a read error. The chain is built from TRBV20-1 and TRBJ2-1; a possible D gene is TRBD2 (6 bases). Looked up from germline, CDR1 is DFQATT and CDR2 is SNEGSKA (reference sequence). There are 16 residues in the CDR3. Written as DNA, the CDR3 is TGCAGTGCTAAAGGGCGGGGCGTTAGCTCCTACAATGGGCAGTTCTTC. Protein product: CSAKGRGVSSYNGQFF.

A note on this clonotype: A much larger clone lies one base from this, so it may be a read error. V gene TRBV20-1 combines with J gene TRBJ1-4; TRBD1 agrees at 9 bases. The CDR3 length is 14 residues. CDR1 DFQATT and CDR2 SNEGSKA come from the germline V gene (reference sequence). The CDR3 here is CGAVDDRGDEKLFF. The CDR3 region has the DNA TGCGGTGCGGTAGATGACAGGGGGGATGAAAAACTGTTTTTT.

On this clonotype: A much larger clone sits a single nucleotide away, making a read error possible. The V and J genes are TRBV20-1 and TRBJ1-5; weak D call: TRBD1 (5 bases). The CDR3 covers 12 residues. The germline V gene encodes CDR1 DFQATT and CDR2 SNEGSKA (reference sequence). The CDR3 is CSGQGSDQPQHF. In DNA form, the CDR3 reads TGCAGCGGGCAGGGCAGCGATCAGCCCCAGCATTTT.

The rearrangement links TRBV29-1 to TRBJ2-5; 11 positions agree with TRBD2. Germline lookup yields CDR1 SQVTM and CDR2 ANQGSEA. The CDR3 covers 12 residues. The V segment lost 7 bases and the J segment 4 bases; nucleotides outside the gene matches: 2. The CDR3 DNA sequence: TGCAGCGGAGGACTAGCGGGAGAGACCCAGTACTTC. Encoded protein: CSGGLAGETQYF.

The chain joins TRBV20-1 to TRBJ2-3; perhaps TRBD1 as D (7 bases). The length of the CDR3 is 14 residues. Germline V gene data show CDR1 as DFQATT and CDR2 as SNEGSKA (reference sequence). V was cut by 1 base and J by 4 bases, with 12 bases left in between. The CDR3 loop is CSARVGRGADTQYF. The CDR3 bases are TGCAGTGCTAGAGTAGGCAGGGGGGCAGATACGCAGTATTTT.

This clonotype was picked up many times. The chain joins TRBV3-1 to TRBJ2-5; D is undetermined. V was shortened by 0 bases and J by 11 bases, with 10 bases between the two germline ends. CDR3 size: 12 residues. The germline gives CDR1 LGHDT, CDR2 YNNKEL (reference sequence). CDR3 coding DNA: TGTGCCAGCAGCCAAGAACGGACCCTTCAGTACTTC. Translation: CASSQERTLQYF.

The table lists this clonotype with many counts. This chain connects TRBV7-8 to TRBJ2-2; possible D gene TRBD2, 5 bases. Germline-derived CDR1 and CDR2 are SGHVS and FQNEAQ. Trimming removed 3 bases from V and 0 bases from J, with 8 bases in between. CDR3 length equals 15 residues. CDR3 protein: CASSFSASNTGELFF. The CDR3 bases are TGTGCCAGCAGCTTTAGCGCCTCGAACACCGGGGAGCTGTTTTTT.

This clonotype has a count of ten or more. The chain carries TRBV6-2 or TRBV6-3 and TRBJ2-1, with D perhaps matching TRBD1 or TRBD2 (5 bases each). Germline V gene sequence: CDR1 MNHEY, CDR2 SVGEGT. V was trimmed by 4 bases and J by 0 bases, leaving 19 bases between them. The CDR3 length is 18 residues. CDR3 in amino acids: CASSSSSRGSSSYNEQFF. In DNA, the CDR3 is TGTGCCAGCAGTTCCTCGTCCCGGGGCTCCAGCTCCTACAATGAGCAGTTCTTC.

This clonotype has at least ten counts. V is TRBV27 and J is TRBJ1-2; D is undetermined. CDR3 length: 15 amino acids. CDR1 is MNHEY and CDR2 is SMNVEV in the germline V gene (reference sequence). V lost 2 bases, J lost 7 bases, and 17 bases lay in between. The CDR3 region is CASSLRFPVTAGYTF. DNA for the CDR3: TGTGCCAGCAGTTTACGGTTCCCCGTGACTGCTGGCTACACCTTC.

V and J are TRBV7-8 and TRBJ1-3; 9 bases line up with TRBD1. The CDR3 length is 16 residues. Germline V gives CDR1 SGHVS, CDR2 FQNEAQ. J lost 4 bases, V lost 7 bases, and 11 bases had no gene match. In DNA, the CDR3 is TGTGCCAGCATGGTGGGGACAGGGCTTGGCGGAAACACCATATATTTT. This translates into CASMVGTGLGGNTIYF.

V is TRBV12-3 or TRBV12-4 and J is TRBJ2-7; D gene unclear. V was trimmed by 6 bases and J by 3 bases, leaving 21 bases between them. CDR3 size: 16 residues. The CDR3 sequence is CASSRSRAVARYEQYF. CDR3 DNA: TGTGCCAGCAGCCGGAGCCGGGCGGTAGCCCGCTACGAGCAGTACTTC.

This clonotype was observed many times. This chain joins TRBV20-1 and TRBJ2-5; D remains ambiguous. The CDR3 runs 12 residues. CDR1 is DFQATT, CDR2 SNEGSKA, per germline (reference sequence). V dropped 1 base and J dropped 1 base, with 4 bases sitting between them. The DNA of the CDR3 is TGCAGTGCTAGAGGGGCCCAAGAGACCCAGTACTTC. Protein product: CSARGAQETQYF.

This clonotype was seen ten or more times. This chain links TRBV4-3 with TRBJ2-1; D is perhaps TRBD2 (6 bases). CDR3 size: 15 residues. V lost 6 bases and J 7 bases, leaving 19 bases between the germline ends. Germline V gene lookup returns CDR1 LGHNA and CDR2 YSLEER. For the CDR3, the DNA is TGCGCCAGCAGTCGGACCCCGGGAGCAGGGAATGAGCAGTTCTTC. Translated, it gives CASSRTPGAGNEQFF.

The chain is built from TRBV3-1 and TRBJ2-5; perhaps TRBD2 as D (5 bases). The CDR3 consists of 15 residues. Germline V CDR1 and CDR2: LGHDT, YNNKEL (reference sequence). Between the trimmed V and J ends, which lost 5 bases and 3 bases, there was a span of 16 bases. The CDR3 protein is CASSLSGDGKETQYF. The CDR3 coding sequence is TGTGCCAGCAGCTTGTCCGGGGATGGGAAAGAGACCCAGTACTTC.

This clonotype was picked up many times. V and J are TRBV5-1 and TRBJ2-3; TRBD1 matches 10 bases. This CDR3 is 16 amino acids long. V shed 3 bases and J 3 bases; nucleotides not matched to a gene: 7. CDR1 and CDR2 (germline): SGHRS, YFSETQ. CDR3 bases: TGCGCCAGCAGCTCGACCGGGACAGGGGTGACAGATACGCAGTATTTT. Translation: CASSSTGTGVTDTQYF.

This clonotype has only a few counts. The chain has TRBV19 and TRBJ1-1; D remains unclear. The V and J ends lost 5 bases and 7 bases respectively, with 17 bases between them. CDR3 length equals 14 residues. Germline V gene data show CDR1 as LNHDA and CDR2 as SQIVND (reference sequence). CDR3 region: CASSASGAWHEAFF. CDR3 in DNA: TGTGCCAGTAGTGCTTCGGGCGCCTGGCATGAAGCTTTCTTT.

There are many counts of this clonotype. The CDR3 loop is CSASRDNLYNEQFF. The CDR3 nucleotides read TGCAGTGCTAGTCGGGACAATTTATACAATGAGCAGTTCTTC. J is TRBJ2-1 and V is TRBV20-1; TRBD1 is a possible D gene (6 bases). The CDR3 spans 14 residues. V lost 3 bases to trimming and J lost 4 bases, with 13 bases between them. Germline V gene sequence: CDR1 DFQATT, CDR2 SNEGSKA (reference sequence).